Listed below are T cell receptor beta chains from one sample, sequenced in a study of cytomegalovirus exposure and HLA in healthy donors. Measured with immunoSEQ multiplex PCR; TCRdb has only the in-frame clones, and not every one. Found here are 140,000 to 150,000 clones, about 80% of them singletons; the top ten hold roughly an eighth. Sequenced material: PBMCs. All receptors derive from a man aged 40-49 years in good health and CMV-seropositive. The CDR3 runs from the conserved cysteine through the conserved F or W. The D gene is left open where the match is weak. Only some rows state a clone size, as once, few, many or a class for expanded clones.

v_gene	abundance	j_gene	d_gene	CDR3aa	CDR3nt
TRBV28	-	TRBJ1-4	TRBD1	CASRGQGATNEKLFF	TGTGCCAGCCGCGGACAGGGGGCTACTAATGAAAAACTGTTTTTT
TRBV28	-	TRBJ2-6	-	CASSSPYSGANGLTF	TGTGCCAGCAGTTCTCCGTACTCTGGGGCCAACGGCCTGACTTTC
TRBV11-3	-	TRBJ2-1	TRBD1	CASSLDGRGFYNEQFF	TGTGCCAGCAGCTTAGATGGCAGGGGGTTCTACAATGAGCAGTTCTTC
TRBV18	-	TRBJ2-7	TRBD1	CASSSGQGARSEQYF	TGTGCCAGCTCCAGCGGACAGGGGGCGCGTTCCGAGCAGTACTTC
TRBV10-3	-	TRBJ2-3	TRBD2	CATRTSGADTQYF	TGTGCCACCCGGACTAGCGGGGCAGATACGCAGTATTTT
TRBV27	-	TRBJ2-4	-	CASSLSQFFGIQYF	TGTGCCAGCAGTTTATCCCAATTTTTCGGCATTCAGTACTTC
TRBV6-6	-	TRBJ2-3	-	CASRHDGGVGTQYF	TGTGCCAGCAGACATGACGGAGGGGTCGGTACGCAGTATTTT
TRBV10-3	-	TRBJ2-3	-	CAIRGDFTDTQYF	TGTGCCATCAGGGGGGACTTCACAGATACGCAGTATTTT
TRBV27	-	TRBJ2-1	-	CASSPQTRLNEQFF	TGTGCCAGCAGTCCCCAAACTAGACTCAATGAGCAGTTCTTC
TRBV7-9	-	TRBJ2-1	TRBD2	CASSFRTSADNEQFF	TGTGCCAGCAGCTTCAGGACTAGCGCTGACAATGAGCAGTTCTTC
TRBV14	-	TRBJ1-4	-	CASSPQGPTNEKLFF	TGTGCCAGCAGCCCACAGGGCCCAACTAATGAAAAACTGTTTTTT
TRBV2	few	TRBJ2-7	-	CASSVYGGLYEQYF	TGTGCCAGCAGTGTATACGGGGGGCTCTACGAGCAGTACTTC
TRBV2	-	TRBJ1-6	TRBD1	CASSEWGAGTVNSPLHF	TGTGCCAGCAGTGAGTGGGGTGCCGGGACAGTTAATTCACCCCTCCACTTT
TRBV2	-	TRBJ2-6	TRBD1	CASTTGEGANGLTF	TGTGCCAGCACCACAGGGGAAGGGGCCAACGGCCTGACTTTC
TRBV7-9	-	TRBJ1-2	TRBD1	CASGDRQGYTF	TGTGCCAGCGGGGACAGGCAAGGCTACACCTTC